Shown below are 5 T cell receptor beta chains from a single sample sequenced in a study of T cells after yellow fever vaccination. TCRdb re-called the 5' RACE reads with MiXCR, one entry per CDR3 protein. The sample contains more than 300,000 distinct CDR3 sequences, 4% to 5.5% of which appear only once. The sequenced sample was PBMCs, obtained 15 days after the yellow fever booster vaccination. These receptors were collected from a man in his late teens or twenties who received the YFV17D yellow fever vaccine.

There are many counts of this clonotype. The genes are TRBV9 and TRBJ2-3; TRBD1 or TRBD2 may be the D gene (5 bases each). The CDR3 has 16 amino acids. Germline V gene data show CDR1 as SGDLS and CDR2 as YYNGEE. Trimming shortened V by 0 bases and J by 2 bases, and 13 bases separated the two germline ends. CDR3 amino acids: CASSVAGRTNTDTQYF. DNA of the CDR3: TGTGCCAGCAGCGTAGCGGGACGGACCAACACAGATACGCAGTATTTT.

This clonotype was recorded many times. This chain uses TRBV7-8 with TRBJ2-7; tentatively, D is TRBD1 (5 bases). Trimming left V 4 bases short and J 2 bases short, with 21 bases between. There are 17 residues in the CDR3. The V gene's germline CDR1 is SGHVS and CDR2 FQNEAQ. CDR3 region: CASSSPDWQGGAYEQYV. In DNA, the CDR3 is TGTGCCAGCAGCTCCCCGGATTGGCAGGGTGGAGCCTACGAGCAGTACGTC.

This clonotype has a count of ten or more. The V and J genes are TRBV6-5 and TRBJ2-7; a possible D gene is TRBD2 (6 bases). Looked up from germline, CDR1 is MNHEY and CDR2 is SVGAGI. The ends were cut back, 5 bases at V and 7 bases at J, with 21 bases in the middle. The CDR3 contains 15 residues. CDR3 protein: CASSAGSGPLGEQYV. DNA of the CDR3: TGTGCCAGCAGTGCGGGGAGCGGACCCCTTGGAGAGCAGTACGTC.

This clonotype has a count of ten or more. V usage is TRBV6-2 or TRBV6-3 and J usage is TRBJ2-7; 9 bases are a match to TRBD2. The V gene's germline CDR1 is MNHEY and CDR2 SVGEGT. This CDR3 has 13 amino acids. J was trimmed by 6 bases and V by 2 bases; bases with no gene match: 2. CDR3 residues: CASSYGLASEQYF. The CDR3, as DNA: TGTGCCAGCAGTTACGGACTAGCGTCCGAGCAGTACTTC.

This clonotype was observed at least ten times. This sequence joins TRBV15 and TRBJ2-3; either TRBD1 or TRBD2 may supply D (6 bases each). This CDR3 has 17 residues. V gave up 3 bases and J gave up 9 bases, with 25 bases separating them. Germline lookup yields CDR1 LNHNV and CDR2 YYDKDF (reference sequence). DNA of the CDR3: TGTGCCACCAGCAGGGTTAGGGGGACGGGAGCAGGAGGGACGCAGTATTTT. Its translation: CATSRVRGTGAGGTQYF.